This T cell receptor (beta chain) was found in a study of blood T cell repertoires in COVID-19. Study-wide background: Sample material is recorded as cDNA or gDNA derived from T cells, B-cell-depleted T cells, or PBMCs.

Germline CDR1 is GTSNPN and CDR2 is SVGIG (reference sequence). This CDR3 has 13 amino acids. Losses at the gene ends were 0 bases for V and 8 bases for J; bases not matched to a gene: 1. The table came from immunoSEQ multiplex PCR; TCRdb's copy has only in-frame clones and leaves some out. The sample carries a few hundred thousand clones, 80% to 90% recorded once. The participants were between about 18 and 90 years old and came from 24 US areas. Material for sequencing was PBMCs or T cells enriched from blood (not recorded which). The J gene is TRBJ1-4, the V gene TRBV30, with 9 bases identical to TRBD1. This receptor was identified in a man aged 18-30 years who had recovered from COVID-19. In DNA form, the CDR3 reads TGTGCCTGGAGTGTACAGGGGGCGGAAAAACTGTTTTTT. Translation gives CAWSVQGAEKLFF.